The T cell receptor beta chain under discussion was sequenced for a study of blood T cell repertoires in COVID-19. Study-wide context: Donors in the United States, Italy and Spain gave samples during acute or convalescent COVID-19. T cells, B-cell-depleted T cells, or PBMCs supplied cDNA or gDNA.

In the authors' methods: Nucleated cell counts were estimated from reference gene primer amplification. TCRdb keeps only in-frame clones here, not all; method: immunoSEQ multiplex PCR. The V and J calls and clone size are taken from that table; D and trimming were inferred from the DNA. The repertoire holds 250,000 to 300,000 clones, with roughly 85% as singletons. V lost 4 bases, J lost 1 base, and 10 bases lay in between. The CDR3 spans 14 residues. CDR1 and CDR2 from the germline V gene are MNHNY and SVGAGI (reference sequence). The chain combines TRBV6-6 with TRBJ1-1; tentative D call: TRBD1 (5 bases). The TCR originated in a woman between 65 and 79 years old with acute or convalescent COVID-19. The sample taken for sequencing was peripheral blood. The CDR3 DNA follows: TGTGCCAGCAGTTCGGACAATAGGAACACTGAAGCTTTCTTT. This translates into CASSSDNRNTEAFF.